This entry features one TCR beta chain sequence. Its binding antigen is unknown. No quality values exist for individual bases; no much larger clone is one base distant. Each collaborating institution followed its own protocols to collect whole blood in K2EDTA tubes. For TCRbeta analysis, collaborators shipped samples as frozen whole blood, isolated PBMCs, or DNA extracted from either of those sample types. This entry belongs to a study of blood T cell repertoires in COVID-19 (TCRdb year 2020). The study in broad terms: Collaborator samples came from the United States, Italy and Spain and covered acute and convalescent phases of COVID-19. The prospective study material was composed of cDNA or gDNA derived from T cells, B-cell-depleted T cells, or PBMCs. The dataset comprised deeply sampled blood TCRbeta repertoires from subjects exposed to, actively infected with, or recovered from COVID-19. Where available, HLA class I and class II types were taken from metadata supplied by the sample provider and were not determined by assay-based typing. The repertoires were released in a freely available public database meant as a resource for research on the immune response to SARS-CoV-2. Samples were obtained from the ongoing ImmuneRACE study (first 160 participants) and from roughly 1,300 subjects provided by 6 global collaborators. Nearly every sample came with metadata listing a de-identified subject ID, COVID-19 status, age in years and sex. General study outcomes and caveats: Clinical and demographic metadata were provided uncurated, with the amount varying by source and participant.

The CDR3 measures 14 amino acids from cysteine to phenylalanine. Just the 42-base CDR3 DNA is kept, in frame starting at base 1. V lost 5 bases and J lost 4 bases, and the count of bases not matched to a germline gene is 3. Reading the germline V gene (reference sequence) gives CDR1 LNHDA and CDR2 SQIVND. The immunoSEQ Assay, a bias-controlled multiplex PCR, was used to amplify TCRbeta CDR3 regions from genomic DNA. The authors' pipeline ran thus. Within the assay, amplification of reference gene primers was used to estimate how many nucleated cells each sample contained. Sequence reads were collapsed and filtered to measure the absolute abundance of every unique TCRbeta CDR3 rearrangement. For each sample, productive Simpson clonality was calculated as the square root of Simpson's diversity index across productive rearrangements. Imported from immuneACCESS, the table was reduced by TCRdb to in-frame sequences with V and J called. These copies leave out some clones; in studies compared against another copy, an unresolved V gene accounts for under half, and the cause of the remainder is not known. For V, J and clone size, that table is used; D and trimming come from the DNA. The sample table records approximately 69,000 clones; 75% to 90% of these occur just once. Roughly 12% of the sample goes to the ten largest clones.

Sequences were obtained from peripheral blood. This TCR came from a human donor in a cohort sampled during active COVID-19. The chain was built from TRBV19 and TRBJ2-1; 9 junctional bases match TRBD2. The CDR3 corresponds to CASSRGGAYNEQFF. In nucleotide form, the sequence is TGTGCCAGTAGTCGCGGGGGGGCTTACAATGAGCAGTTCTTC. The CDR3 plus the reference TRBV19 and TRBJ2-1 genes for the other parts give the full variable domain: DGGITQSPKYLFRKEGQNVTLSCEQNLNHDAMYWYRQDPGQGLRLIYYSQIVNDFQKGDIAEGYSVSREKKESFPLTVTSAQKNPTAFYLCASSRGGAYNEQFFGPGTRLTVL.